These 10 T cell receptor beta chains came from one sample sequenced in a study of neurological immune-mediated disorders. Via MiXCR, TCRdb re-called the 5' RACE reads, giving one row per CDR3 protein. In the table there are tens of thousands of distinct CDR3 sequences, roughly 3.5% of which are singletons. The sequenced material came from PBMCs. The receptors here all came from a woman aged 25 to 39 with multiple sclerosis.

There are many counts of this clonotype. The chain links TRBV6-5 to TRBJ2-1, with TRBD2 matching 11 bases. This CDR3 has 16 amino acids. CDR1 MNHEY and CDR2 SVGAGI come from the germline V gene. The V gene end was trimmed by 5 bases and the J gene end by 5 bases; junction bases not matched to a gene: 8. For the CDR3, the DNA is TGTGCCAGCAGTAAATCTAGCGGGGGGCTTAACAATGAGCAGTTCTTC. Translation: CASSKSSGGLNNEQFF.

The table lists this clonotype with many counts. This chain joins TRBV5-1 and TRBJ1-4; possible D gene TRBD1, 5 bases. The CDR3 is 16 amino acids. Deletions cut 5 bases from V and 3 bases from J, with 17 bases between. CDR1 SGHRS and CDR2 YFSETQ come from the germline V gene. CDR3 nucleotides: TGCGCCAGCAGACGCAACCAAGGGGCCTCTAATGAAAAACTGTTTTTT. Its protein product is CASRRNQGASNEKLFF.

This clonotype showed up many times. This chain joins TRBV4-1 and TRBJ1-1; D perhaps matches TRBD1 (5 bases). The CDR3 has 14 amino acids. Germline V gene sequence: CDR1 MGHRA, CDR2 YSYEKL. Trimming took 1 base from V and 10 from J, leaving 16 bases between them. Here the CDR3 DNA reads TGCGCCAGCAGCCAAGTAGCCCTTCCGCAGGGAGCTTTCTTT. Residues: CASSQVALPQGAFF.

This clonotype was seen ten or more times. V gene TRBV20-1 combines with J gene TRBJ1-1; D is unresolved. The germline V and J ends were trimmed by 6 bases and 3 bases, with 14 bases remaining between them. CDR3 length: 13 residues. Germline loops: CDR1 DFQATT, CDR2 SNEGSKA (reference sequence). The CDR3 sequence: CSAVSVTDTEAFF. The CDR3 DNA follows: TGCAGTGCGGTCTCGGTCACCGACACTGAAGCTTTCTTT.

This clonotype was seen a few times. This sequence may be a read error, since a much larger clone differs from it by one base. The V call is TRBV20-1, the J call TRBJ2-4; 12 bases match TRBD2. CDR3 length: 15 amino acids. The V gene end was trimmed by 0 bases and the J gene end by 10 bases; junction bases not matched to a gene: 7. Germline V gene sequence: CDR1 DFQATT, CDR2 SNEGSKA (reference sequence). CDR3 protein: CSARDASSGREIQYF. The CDR3 DNA follows: TGCAGTGCTAGAGATGCGTCTAGCGGGAGGGAAATTCAGTACTTC.

Many counts were recorded for this clonotype. V usage is TRBV9 and J usage is TRBJ2-3, with D perhaps being TRBD1 or TRBD2 (5 bases each). The V end was cut by 3 bases, the J end by 9 bases, with 11 bases between. The germline V gene has CDR1 SGDLS and CDR2 YYNGEE. The CDR3 has 12 amino acids. DNA for the CDR3: TGTGCCAGCAGCGCACCGGGACCCACGCAGTATTTT. Amino acids: CASSAPGPTQYF.

This clonotype was counted ten times or more. The gene calls are TRBV4-2 and TRBJ2-3, with 9 bases lining up with TRBD2. The CDR3 loop spans 15 amino acids. J lost 3 bases, V lost 4 bases, and 5 bases had no gene match. Germline lookup yields CDR1 LGHNA and CDR2 YNFKEQ. The DNA for the CDR3 is TGTGCCAGCAGCCCGGGGGCGGGAGGGACAGATACGCAGTATTTT. The encoded protein is CASSPGAGGTDTQYF.

Many counts were recorded for this clonotype. The V gene is TRBV7-2, the J gene TRBJ2-1; tentative D call: TRBD2 (6 bases). The germline V and J ends were trimmed by 8 bases and 4 bases, with 12 bases remaining between them. Per germline, CDR1 SGHTA and CDR2 FQGNSA. The CDR3 consists of 13 residues. This chain's CDR3 is CASGEATYNEQFF. The CDR3 region has the DNA TGTGCCAGCGGGGAGGCCACATACAATGAGCAGTTCTTC.

This clonotype was counted ten times or more. The chain combines TRBV20-1 with TRBJ2-3; 9 nucleotides line up with TRBD1. CDR3 length equals 15 residues. The V and J ends lost 0 bases and 5 bases, in that order; junction bases with no gene match: 6. CDR1 is DFQATT and CDR2 is SNEGSKA in the germline V gene (reference sequence). The CDR3 here is CSARDPQGAEDTQYF. CDR3 coding DNA: TGCAGTGCTAGAGATCCACAGGGGGCAGAAGATACGCAGTATTTT.

This clonotype was seen at least ten times. The chain employs TRBV10-3 and TRBJ1-5; D possibly corresponds to TRBD1 (5 bases). This CDR3 has 13 amino acids. V gave up 10 bases and J gave up 1 base, with 11 bases separating them. From germline, CDR1 is ENHRY and CDR2 SYGVKD. CDR3 nucleotide sequence: TGTGCCACTAAGGACATCAGCAATCAGCCCCAGCATTTT. Amino acid sequence: CATKDISNQPQHF.